These 10 T cell receptor beta chains came from one sample sequenced in a study of control samples from healthy donors and cancer patients. The assay was immunoSEQ multiplex PCR, and TCRdb's table has in-frame clones only and misses some. The sample carries 65,000 to 95,000 clones, approximately 91% recorded once. Sequenced input: blood. The receptor set was obtained from a man aged 50 to 59 in good health.

This chain uses TRBV12-3 or TRBV12-4 with TRBJ1-1; 7 bases fit TRBD1. V dropped 3 bases and J dropped 3; count of bases not matched to a gene: 1. This CDR3 region has 13 residues. The CDR3 here is CASSFDRDTEAFF. As DNA, the CDR3 is TGTGCCAGCAGTTTCGACAGGGACACTGAAGCTTTCTTT.

This chain uses TRBV27 with TRBJ1-1; D is perhaps TRBD1 (6 bases). There are 14 residues in the CDR3. The V and J ends lost 8 bases and 1 base respectively, with 14 bases between them. Germline lookup yields CDR1 MNHEY and CDR2 SMNVEV (reference sequence). CDR3 in amino acids: CASWGQGANTEAFF. The CDR3 coding sequence is TGTGCCAGCTGGGGGCAGGGAGCGAACACTGAAGCTTTCTTT.

The chain links TRBV30 to TRBJ1-2, with TRBD1 matching over 9 bases. The CDR3 runs to 17 residues. V was clipped by 3 bases and J by 2 bases; unmatched bases: 13. Germline CDR1 and CDR2: GTSNPN and SVGIG (reference sequence). The CDR3 is CAWRRDRVLHPNYGYTF. The CDR3, as DNA: TGTGCCTGGAGGAGGGACAGGGTACTCCACCCCAACTATGGCTACACCTTC.

The chain is built from TRBV6-5 and TRBJ1-5, with a tentative D call TRBD1 (6 bases). Deletions cut 7 bases from V and 3 bases from J, with 10 bases between. The length of the CDR3 is 13 residues. The germline V gene has CDR1 MNHEY and CDR2 SVGAGI. In DNA form, the CDR3 reads TGTGCCAGCAAACAGGGCACCAATCAGCCCCAGCATTTT. Its translation: CASKQGTNQPQHF.

This clone was recorded once. The chain carries TRBV7-2 and TRBJ2-3, with 9 bases aligning to TRBD2. There are 16 residues in the CDR3. J gave up 3 bases and V 6 bases, and 10 bases lay outside the gene matches. From germline, CDR1 is SGHTA and CDR2 FQGNSA. CDR3 nucleotides: TGTGCCAGCAGACTTTTGCGGGGGGGCAGTACAGATACGCAGTATTTT. Translating it yields CASRLLRGGSTDTQYF.

The chain couples TRBV20-1 to TRBJ1-6, with D unclear. CDR1 is DFQATT and CDR2 is SNEGSKA in the germline V gene (reference sequence). V was clipped by 3 bases and J by 9 bases, with 9 bases between them. The CDR3 has 12 residues. Written as DNA, the CDR3 is TGCAGTGCTAGTGGGATGGGTTCACCCCTCCACTTT. It translates to CSASGMGSPLHF.

This sequence joins TRBV11-3 and TRBJ2-2; D is undetermined. CDR1 is SGHNT, CDR2 YENEEA, per germline. With 0 bases removed from V and 0 bases from J, the gap between germline ends came to 5 bases. The CDR3 is 15 amino acids. The DNA of the CDR3 is TGTGCCAGCAGCTTAGACGGGCCGAACACCGGGGAGCTGTTTTTT. This codes for CASSLDGPNTGELFF.

This clone appeared a single time. V and J are TRBV4-1 and TRBJ2-5; D is unclear. The CDR3 sequence is 14 residues long. In germline, CDR1 is MGHRA, CDR2 YSYEKL. V was cut by 4 bases and J by 4 bases, with 13 bases left in between. The chain's CDR3 is CASSPTADGETQYF. The CDR3 coding sequence is TGCGCCAGCAGCCCCACCGCCGACGGAGAGACCCAGTACTTC.

The V call is TRBV5-4, the J call TRBJ1-6, with a possible D match to TRBD1 (5 bases). The germline gives CDR1 SGHNT, CDR2 YYREEE (reference sequence). V shed 3 bases and J shed 10 bases, with 17 bases lying between them. The CDR3 extends over 15 amino acids. The CDR3 protein is CASSSSGGVRSPLHF. The CDR3 DNA sequence: TGTGCCAGCAGCTCCTCCGGAGGGGTAAGATCACCCCTCCACTTT.

This clone was seen a single time. V is TRBV29-1 and J is TRBJ1-1; TRBD1 might be the D (5 bases). The CDR3 length is 12 residues. CDR1 SQVTM and CDR2 ANQGSEA come from the germline V gene. Deletions cut 5 bases from V and 3 bases from J, with 10 bases between. The CDR3 protein is CSVWDGDTEAFF. CDR3 in DNA: TGCAGCGTTTGGGACGGCGACACTGAAGCTTTCTTT.